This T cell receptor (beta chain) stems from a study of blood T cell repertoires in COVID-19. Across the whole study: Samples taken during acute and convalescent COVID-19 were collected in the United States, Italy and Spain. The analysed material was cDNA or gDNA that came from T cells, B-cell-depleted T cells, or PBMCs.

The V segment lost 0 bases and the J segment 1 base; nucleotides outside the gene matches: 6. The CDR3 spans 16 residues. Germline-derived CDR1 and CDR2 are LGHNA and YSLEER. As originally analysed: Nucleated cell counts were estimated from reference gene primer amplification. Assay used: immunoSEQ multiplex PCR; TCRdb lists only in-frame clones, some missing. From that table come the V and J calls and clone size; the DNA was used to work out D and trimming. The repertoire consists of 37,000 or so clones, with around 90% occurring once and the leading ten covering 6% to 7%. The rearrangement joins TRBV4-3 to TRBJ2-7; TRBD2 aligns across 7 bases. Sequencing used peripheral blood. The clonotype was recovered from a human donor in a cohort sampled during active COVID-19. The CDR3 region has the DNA TGCGCCAGCAGCCAAGATGGGGGGGAGGGGTCCTACGAGCAGTACTTC. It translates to CASSQDGGEGSYEQYF.